This T cell receptor beta chain was recorded in a study of T cells in Graves' hyperthyroidism and ophthalmopathy. Study results and caveats: Clonotypes that were expanded in thyroid above 0.001 mostly appeared in blood too.

The sample holds many counts of this clonotype. Its antigen remains unidentified. The source material, RNA transcripts, was used to amplify TCR beta CDR3 regions. With the HTBI primer set, the TCR CDR3 went through a first round of RT-PCR. MiXCR, applied by TCRdb to the multiplex PCR reads, yields one record per CDR3 protein. The sample holds 450,000 to 700,000 distinct CDR3 sequences, just over 45% seen once. The germline gives CDR1 LGHDT, CDR2 YNNKEL (reference sequence). Trimming shortened V by 1 base and J by 2 bases, and 14 bases separated the two germline ends. This CDR3 is built from 16 residues.

The V and J genes are TRBV3-1 and TRBJ2-5; weak D call: TRBD2 (5 bases). The sample consisted of peripheral blood or thyroid tissue (not recorded which). The clonotype originates from an adult woman with Graves' disease, either hyperthyroidism or ophthalmopathy (not recorded which). The CDR3 sequence is CASSQVGGSGQETQYF. CDR3 DNA: TGTGCCAGCAGCCAAGTAGGTGGGAGTGGACAAGAGACCCAGTACTTC.